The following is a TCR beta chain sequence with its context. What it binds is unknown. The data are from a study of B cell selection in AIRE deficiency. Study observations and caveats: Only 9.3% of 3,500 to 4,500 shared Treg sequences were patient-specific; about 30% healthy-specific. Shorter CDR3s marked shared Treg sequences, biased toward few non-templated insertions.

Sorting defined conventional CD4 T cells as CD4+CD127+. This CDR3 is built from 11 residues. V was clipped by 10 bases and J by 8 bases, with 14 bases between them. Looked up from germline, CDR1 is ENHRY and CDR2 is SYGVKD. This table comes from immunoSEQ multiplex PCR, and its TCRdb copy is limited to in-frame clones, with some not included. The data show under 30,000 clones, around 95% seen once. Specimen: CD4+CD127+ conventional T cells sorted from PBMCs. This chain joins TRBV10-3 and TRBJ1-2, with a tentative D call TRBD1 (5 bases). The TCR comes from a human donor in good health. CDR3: CATGTEGGYTF. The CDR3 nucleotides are TGTGCCACGGGGACTGAGGGAGGCTACACCTTC.